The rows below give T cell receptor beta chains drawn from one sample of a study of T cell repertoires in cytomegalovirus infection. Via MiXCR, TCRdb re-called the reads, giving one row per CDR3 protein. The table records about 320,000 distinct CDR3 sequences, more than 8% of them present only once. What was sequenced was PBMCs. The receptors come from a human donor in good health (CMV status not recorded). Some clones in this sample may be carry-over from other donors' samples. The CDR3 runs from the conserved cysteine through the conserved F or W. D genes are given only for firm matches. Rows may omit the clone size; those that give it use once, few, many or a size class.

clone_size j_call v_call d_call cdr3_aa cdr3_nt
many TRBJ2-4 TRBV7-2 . CASSSSDIQYF TGTGCCAGCAGTTCTTCAGACATTCAGTACTTC
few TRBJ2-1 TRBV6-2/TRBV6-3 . CASSPLRGARYNEQFF TGTGCCAGCAGCCCCCTCAGGGGAGCACGCTACAATGAGCAGTTCTTC
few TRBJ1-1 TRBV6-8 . CAGGAGPMNTEAFF TGTGCCGGGGGGGCAGGTCCAATGAACACTGAAGCTTTCTTT
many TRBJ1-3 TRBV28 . CASSLLGPGAGNTIYF TGTGCCAGCAGTTTACTCGGGCCAGGGGCCGGAAACACCATATATTTT
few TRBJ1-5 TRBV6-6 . CASRDISNQPQHF TGTGCCAGCAGGGATATTAGCAATCAGCCCCAGCATTTT
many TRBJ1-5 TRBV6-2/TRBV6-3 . CASSSYTKGGNQPQHF TGTGCCAGCAGTTCCTACACCAAAGGAGGGAATCAGCCCCAGCATTTT
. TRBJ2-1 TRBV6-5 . CASSYAGRQFF TGTGCCAGCAGTTACGCCGGGAGACAGTTCTTC
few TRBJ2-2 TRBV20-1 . CSARVFREGPGELFF TGCAGTGCTAGAGTGTTCCGTGAGGGACCCGGGGAGCTGTTTTTT
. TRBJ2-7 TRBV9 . CASSVSGGGSYEQYF TGTGCCAGCAGCGTATCAGGGGGAGGCTCCTACGAGCAGTACTTC
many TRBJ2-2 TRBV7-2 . CASSLVITGANTGELFF TGTGCCAGCAGCTTAGTCATTACGGGGGCGAACACCGGGGAGCTGTTTTTT
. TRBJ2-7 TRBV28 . CASSGWGYEQYF TGTGCCAGCAGTGGGTGGGGCTACGAGCAGTACTTC
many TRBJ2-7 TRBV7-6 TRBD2 CASSLGAGPTYEQYF TGTGCCAGCAGCTTAGGAGCGGGACCAACCTACGAGCAGTACTTC
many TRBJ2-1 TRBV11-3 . CASSLEQETGRSNEQFF TGTGCCAGCAGCTTAGAGCAGGAGACAGGGAGGAGTAATGAGCAGTTCTTC
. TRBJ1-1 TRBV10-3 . CAISESPGPIEAFF TGTGCCATCAGTGAGTCCCCGGGACCGATTGAAGCTTTCTTT
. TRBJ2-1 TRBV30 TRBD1 CAWSKDRGPYNEQFF TGTGCCTGGAGTAAGGACAGGGGGCCCTACAATGAGCAGTTCTTC
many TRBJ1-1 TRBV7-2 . CASSSLFTEAFF TGTGCCAGCAGCTCACTTTTCACTGAAGCTTTCTTT
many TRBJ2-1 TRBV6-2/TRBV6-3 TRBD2 CASSRASGLVNEQFF TGTGCCAGCAGTAGGGCTAGCGGCCTTGTCAATGAGCAGTTCTTC
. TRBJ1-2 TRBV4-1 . CASSHLPGDRGYTF TGCGCCAGCAGCCACCTCCCCGGAGACAGAGGCTACACCTTC
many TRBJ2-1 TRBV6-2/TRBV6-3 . CASSYGGDGRSGNEQFF TGTGCCAGCAGTTACGGTGGCGACGGTCGTTCTGGAAATGAGCAGTTCTTC
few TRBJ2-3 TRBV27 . CASSLSVGSKRGTQYF TGTGCCAGCAGTTTATCGGTCGGGAGTAAGAGGGGTACGCAGTATTTT